The entry below gives a single T cell receptor beta chain sequence along with its context. This same CDR3 is encoded by further DNA sequences in the sample. The CDR3 has 13 residues. The V end was cut by 0 bases, the J end by 8 bases, with 8 bases between. The germline V gene has CDR1 SGDLS and CDR2 YYNGEE. This entry comes from a study of beta chain features in type 1 diabetes. Expressed TCRB transcripts were sequenced after all isolated RNA was converted to cDNA. The assay was immunoSEQ multiplex PCR, and TCRdb's table has in-frame clones only and misses some. The table has some 900,000 clones, roughly 17% seen once.

The V and J genes are TRBV9 and TRBJ2-2; no reliable D call. Sequenced input: naive CD4+ T cells from blood. The sequence came from a woman between 18 and 29 years old in good health. Here the CDR3 reads CASSVGVTGELFF. The CDR3 nucleotides read TGTGCCAGCAGCGTAGGGGTCACAGGGGAGCTGTTTTTT. The whole variable domain, remainder taken from reference TRBV9 and TRBJ2-2, is DSGVTQTPKHLITATGQRVTLRCSPRSGDLSVYWYQQSLDQGLQFLIQYYNGEERAKGNILERFSAQQFPDLHSELNLSSLELGDSALYFCASSVGVTGELFFGEGSRLTVL.